This passage covers 20 T cell receptor beta chains from one sample sequenced in a study of cytomegalovirus exposure and HLA in healthy donors. The PCR ran on 60 Vbeta and 13 Jbeta primers. Measured with immunoSEQ multiplex PCR; TCRdb has only the in-frame clones, and not every one. This table has about 82,000 clones, just under 90% appearing once. Sequences were obtained from PBMCs. The receptor source for this set is a man aged 18 to 30 in good health and CMV-seronegative.

This rearrangement joins TRBV5-1 to TRBJ2-1, with 10 bases fitting TRBD2. Germline lookup yields CDR1 SGHRS and CDR2 YFSETQ. V was clipped by 4 bases and J by 8 bases; unmatched bases: 12. CDR3 length equals 16 residues. The DNA of the CDR3 is TGCGCCAGCAGCACCAAAAGCGGGAGGGCCTCTTATGAGCAGTTCTTC. Its protein product is CASSTKSGRASYEQFF.

The chain has TRBV6-6 and TRBJ2-7, with D possibly being TRBD2 (6 bases). CDR3 length equals 14 residues. The germline gives CDR1 MNHNY, CDR2 SVGAGI (reference sequence). Trimming shortened V by 0 bases and J by 2 bases, and 8 bases separated the two germline ends. CDR3 nucleotides: TGTGCCAGCAGTTACTCAGGGACTCCCTACGAGCAGTACTTC. As protein: CASSYSGTPYEQYF.

The chain recombines TRBV15 with TRBJ2-4; D is perhaps TRBD2 (6 bases). CDR1 is LNHNV and CDR2 is YYDKDF in the germline V gene (reference sequence). Trimming stripped 6 bases from V and 0 bases from J, with 12 bases between. The CDR3 consists of 15 residues. CDR3 DNA: TGTGCCACCAGTCAGGGACTCCTAGCCAAAAACATTCAGTACTTC. Amino acids: CATSQGLLAKNIQYF. The entire variable domain, with the rest obtained from reference TRBV15 and TRBJ2-4, is as follows: DAMVIQNPRYQVTQFGKPVTLSCSQTLNHNVMYWYQQKSSQAPKLLFHYYDKDFNNEADTPDNFQSRRPNTSFCFLDIRSPGLGDTAMYLCATSQGLLAKNIQYFGAGTRLSVL.

Only one count was recorded for this clone. The chain uses TRBV28 and TRBJ2-2; the match to TRBD2 covers 10 bases. The CDR3 has 16 residues. The J segment lost 8 bases and the V segment lost 7 bases, leaving 13 bases of the junction unmatched. Germline V gives CDR1 MDHEN, CDR2 SYDVKM. The CDR3 region has the DNA TGTGCCAGCACCGGGGTAGTAGCGGGAGGAATTGGGGAGCTGTTTTTT. Amino acids: CASTGVVAGGIGELFF.

This chain joins TRBV7-2 and TRBJ2-3, with 7 nucleotides matching TRBD2. J lost 8 bases, V lost 2 bases, and 10 bases had no gene match. CDR3 length: 15 residues. The germline gives CDR1 SGHTA, CDR2 FQGNSA. The CDR3: CASSLKIEPGGTQYF. The CDR3 region has the DNA TGTGCCAGCAGCTTAAAGATTGAGCCGGGGGGTACGCAGTATTTT.

This chain links TRBV4-1 with TRBJ2-3, with a tentative D call TRBD2 (6 bases). V was pared by 0 bases and J by 0 bases, with 19 bases between. This CDR3 is 19 amino acids long. Germline CDR1 reads MGHRA; CDR2 reads YSYEKL. CDR3 region: CASSQDIAEVTSSTDTQYF. In nucleotides, the CDR3 is TGCGCCAGCAGCCAAGATATAGCGGAGGTAACATCTAGCACAGATACGCAGTATTTT.

J is TRBJ2-1 and V is TRBV29-1, with a possible D match to TRBD2 (6 bases). V was clipped by 8 bases and J by 6 bases, with 20 bases between them. Germline CDR1 and CDR2: SQVTM and ANQGSEA. This CDR3 region has 14 residues. CDR3 sequence: CSSGGLGGGNEQFF. The CDR3 nucleotides are TGCAGCTCCGGGGGACTGGGCGGCGGCAATGAGCAGTTCTTC.

This clone was seen just once. The chain recombines TRBV4-3 with TRBJ2-2; 7 bases line up with TRBD2. The length of the CDR3 is 15 residues. V dropped 6 bases and J dropped 0; count of bases not matched to a gene: 4. Germline V gene data show CDR1 as LGHNA and CDR2 as YSLEER. CDR3 amino acids: CASSWGGANTGELFF. DNA for the CDR3: TGCGCCAGCAGTTGGGGAGGGGCGAACACCGGGGAGCTGTTTTTT.

V is TRBV5-1 and J is TRBJ2-7; perhaps TRBD2 as D (6 bases). Germline V lookup: CDR1 SGHRS, CDR2 YFSETQ. The CDR3 has 14 residues. V was trimmed by 2 bases and J by 0 bases, leaving 9 bases between them. CDR3 protein: CASSLGGSSYEQYF. The CDR3 region has the DNA TGCGCCAGCAGCTTAGGAGGGAGCTCCTACGAGCAGTACTTC.

The J gene is TRBJ2-3, the V gene TRBV7-2, with 11 positions matching TRBD1. Germline CDR1 reads SGHTA; CDR2 reads FQGNSA. With 5 bases clipped from V and 5 bases from J, the junction kept 9 bases outside the gene matches. This CDR3 is built from 16 residues. In DNA, the CDR3 is TGTGCCAGCAGCCGATGGACAGGGGGCAAAGGAGATACGCAGTATTTT. This gives the protein CASSRWTGGKGDTQYF.

The rearrangement links TRBV6-1 to TRBJ1-6, with 9 bases aligning to TRBD1. The CDR3 runs 15 residues. Looked up from germline, CDR1 is MNHNS and CDR2 is SASEGT. V was clipped by 3 bases and J by 9 bases; unmatched bases: 6. CDR3 nucleotide sequence: TGTGCCAGCAGTGATGGGACAGGGTCGAGTTCACCCCTCCACTTT. Its translation is CASSDGTGSSSPLHF.

The chain uses TRBV7-9 and TRBJ2-3, with TRBD2 as a possible D gene (6 bases). V lost 0 bases to trimming and J lost 1 base, with 17 bases between them. Germline CDR1 is SEHNR and CDR2 is FQNEAQ (reference sequence). The CDR3 has 18 amino acids. The CDR3 nucleotides are TGTGCCAGCAGCTTAGCGCGGGACGGCCGCTGGGGCACAGATACGCAGTATTTT. This translates into CASSLARDGRWGTDTQYF.

The genes are TRBV28 and TRBJ2-1; no definite D call. V gave up 2 bases and J gave up 9 bases, with 8 bases separating them. CDR3 length: 12 amino acids. Per germline, CDR1 MDHEN and CDR2 SYDVKM. The CDR3 region has the DNA TGTGCCAGCAGTTTAGGCCATGGTGAGCAGTTCTTC. Translation gives CASSLGHGEQFF. The full variable domain, with the rest looked up from reference TRBV28 and TRBJ2-1, is DVKVTQSSRYLVKRTGEKVFLECVQDMDHENMFWYRQDPGLGLRLIYFSYDVKMKEKGDIPEGYSVSREKKERFSLILESASTNQTSMYLCASSLGHGEQFFGPGTRLTVL.

The chain combines TRBV7-2 with TRBJ1-5; maybe TRBD1 (6 bases). Germline V gives CDR1 SGHTA, CDR2 FQGNSA. Trimming took 5 bases from V and 5 from J, leaving 19 bases between them. The CDR3 runs to 16 residues. The CDR3 region is CASSLTGSKGDQPQHF. The CDR3 DNA reads as TGTGCCAGCAGCCTTACAGGGTCTAAGGGGGATCAGCCCCAGCATTTT.

The V and J genes are TRBV28 and TRBJ2-3; TRBD1 matches 9 bases. Germline trimming cut 3 bases from V and 5 bases from J; bases unmatched to any gene: 6. The CDR3 has 15 residues. Germline V lookup: CDR1 MDHEN, CDR2 SYDVKM. CDR3 sequence reads: CASSLRDRAVDTQYF. The CDR3, as DNA: TGTGCCAGCAGTTTGCGGGACAGGGCAGTAGATACGCAGTATTTT.

This sequence joins TRBV27 and TRBJ2-3; TRBD2 matches at 14 bases. This CDR3 comprises 18 residues. Germline trimming cut 4 bases from V and 4 bases from J; bases unmatched to any gene: 10. From germline, CDR1 is MNHEY and CDR2 SMNVEV (reference sequence). In DNA form, the CDR3 reads TGTGCCAGCAGTTCCCTCCGCCGACTAGCGGGAGGGGCAGATACGCAGTATTTT. This codes for CASSSLRRLAGGADTQYF.

The chain is built from TRBV28 and TRBJ2-2; weak D call: TRBD2 (6 bases). This CDR3 is built from 14 residues. Germline V gene sequence: CDR1 MDHEN, CDR2 SYDVKM. Trimming removed 3 bases at V and 5 bases at J, with 10 bases between. The CDR3 DNA reads as TGTGCCAGCAGTTTGGGGGGACGTACCGGGGAGCTGTTTTTT. It translates to CASSLGGRTGELFF. Full variable domain (rest looked up from reference TRBV28 and TRBJ2-2): DVKVTQSSRYLVKRTGEKVFLECVQDMDHENMFWYRQDPGLGLRLIYFSYDVKMKEKGDIPEGYSVSREKKERFSLILESASTNQTSMYLCASSLGGRTGELFFGEGSRLTVL.

The chain recombines TRBV5-8 with TRBJ2-5; TRBD1 matches 8 bases. The DNA end favors TRBJ2-7, so the J call may be wrong. CDR3 length: 15 residues. Germline V gene sequence: CDR1 SGHTS, CDR2 YDEGEE. CDR3 sequence reads: CASRPAGTGVYEQYF. The CDR3 nucleotides are TGTGCCAGCAGGCCTGCCGGGACAGGAGTCTACGAGCAGTACTTC.

This clone has just a few counts. The chain combines TRBV30 with TRBJ2-1, with 10 nucleotides matching TRBD2. V lost 1 base, J lost 3 bases, and 9 bases stayed unmatched. The CDR3 is 17 amino acids. Per germline, CDR1 GTSNPN and CDR2 SVGIG (reference sequence). The CDR3 loop reads CAWSGPSSGRNYNEQFF. The CDR3 DNA reads as TGTGCCTGGAGTGGCCCTTCTAGCGGGAGAAACTACAATGAGCAGTTCTTC.

J is TRBJ2-3 and V is TRBV29-1; no firm D call. Germline V gene lookup returns CDR1 SQVTM and CDR2 ANQGSEA. The V gene lost 3 bases and the J gene lost 2 bases, with 6 bases spanning the gap. The CDR3 has 12 amino acids. The CDR3 protein is CSVEVYTDTQYF. As DNA, the CDR3 is TGCAGCGTTGAGGTCTACACAGATACGCAGTATTTT.